Listed below are T cell receptor beta chains from one sample, sequenced in a study of T-cell reconstitution after alpha-beta-depleted transplantation in children. One entry per CDR3 protein, called by TCRdb with MiXCR from the PCR reads. The table has around 500,000 distinct CDR3 sequences, more than 20% seen once. This sample comprised PBMCs, mostly from graft donor cells, obtained 360 days after TCRalphabeta/CD19-depleted stem cell transplant. These TCRs come from a boy in the first two years of life who had a stem cell transplant for acute myeloid leukemia, so the T cells may come from the graft donor. CDR3s include the opening cysteine and the closing phenylalanine or tryptophan. D genes are given only for firm matches. Rows give clone size only sometimes, using once, few, many, or a class for an expanded clone.

abundance,d_gene,j_gene,v_gene,CDR3aa,CDR3nt
NA,NA,TRBJ1-1,TRBV12-3/TRBV12-4,CASSFEGGSFSQAFF,TGTGCCAGCAGTTTCGAGGGGGGCTCCTTTTCGCAAGCTTTCTTT
many,NA,TRBJ2-1,TRBV20-1,CSAPSPGYEQFF,TGCAGTGCCCCATCGCCCGGCTATGAGCAGTTCTTC
NA,NA,TRBJ2-1,TRBV29-1,CSADSSYNEQFF,TGCAGCGCGGACAGCTCCTACAATGAGCAGTTCTTC
many,NA,TRBJ2-4,TRBV29-1,CSVVGADATAENIQYF,TGCAGCGTTGTTGGGGCTGACGCGACAGCAGAAAACATTCAGTACTTC
NA,NA,TRBJ1-5,TRBV12-3/TRBV12-4,CASSFGPGGPQHF,TGTGCCAGCAGTTTTGGGCCGGGAGGGCCCCAGCATTTT
NA,NA,TRBJ2-1,TRBV7-2,CAINSAEQFF,TGTGCCATCAATAGCGCTGAGCAGTTCTTC
NA,NA,TRBJ2-3,TRBV10-3,CAIGSGFPDTDTQYF,TGTGCCATCGGGTCAGGGTTTCCCGATACAGATACGCAGTATTTT
NA,NA,TRBJ2-1,TRBV28,CASRPAGVTYNEQFF,TGTGCCAGCAGACCGGCCGGGGTCACCTACAATGAGCAGTTCTTC
few,TRBD1,TRBJ1-3,TRBV9,CASSVGTGDGNTIYF,TGTGCCAGCAGCGTCGGGACAGGGGATGGAAACACCATATATTTT
NA,NA,TRBJ1-5,TRBV6-1,CASRGVGGGNQPQHF,TGTGCCAGCCGGGGGGTAGGAGGCGGCAATCAGCCCCAGCATTTT
few,NA,TRBJ1-1,TRBV10-2,CASSDPGLTNTEAFF,TGCGCCAGCAGTGATCCCGGGTTAACGAACACTGAAGCTTTCTTT
few,NA,TRBJ2-2,TRBV20-1,CSAGRMNTGELFF,TGCAGTGCTGGACGAATGAACACCGGGGAGCTGTTTTTT
many,NA,TRBJ2-7,TRBV12-3/TRBV12-4,CASSLRTVEYEQYF,TGTGCCAGCAGTTTAAGGACGGTGGAGTACGAGCAGTACTTC
NA,NA,TRBJ1-1,TRBV5-1,CASSLEGIQNTEAFF,TGCGCCAGCAGCTTGGAGGGGATTCAGAACACTGAAGCTTTCTTT
NA,TRBD1,TRBJ1-1,TRBV6-5,CASSFYPSTGNVNTEAFF,TGTGCCAGCAGTTTTTACCCTTCGACAGGGAACGTGAACACTGAAGCTTTCTTT
NA,NA,TRBJ1-6,TRBV30,CAWSVTDWENSPLHF,TGTGCCTGGAGTGTTACGGACTGGGAAAATTCACCCCTCCACTTT
NA,NA,TRBJ2-3,TRBV5-1,CAIQVKRQGGSGPTDTQYF,TGCGCCATCCAGGTCAAAAGACAGGGAGGATCCGGGCCCACAGATACGCAGTATTTT
NA,TRBD1,TRBJ1-1,TRBV12-3/TRBV12-4,CASSRQGTYEAFF,TGTGCCAGCAGCCGACAGGGTACTTATGAAGCTTTCTTT
many,TRBD2,TRBJ2-3,TRBV20-1,CSAQRGEIADTQYF,TGCAGTGCGCAGCGGGGGGAGATAGCAGATACGCAGTATTTT
many,NA,TRBJ1-1,TRBV29-1,CSVYGGTEAFF,TGCAGCGTTTACGGAGGAACTGAAGCTTTCTTT
few,NA,TRBJ2-3,TRBV6-5,CASSYLGGDTQYF,TGTGCCAGCAGTTACTTGGGCGGGGATACGCAGTATTTT
many,NA,TRBJ2-2,TRBV5-1,CASSLGQRATGELFF,TGCGCCAGCAGCTTGGGGCAGAGAGCCACCGGGGAGCTGTTTTTT
NA,NA,TRBJ2-5,TRBV6-2/TRBV6-3,CASMWGGETQYF,TGTGCCAGCATGTGGGGCGGGGAGACCCAGTACTTC
NA,TRBD1,TRBJ2-5,TRBV7-2,CASSLVVQGRETQYF,TGTGCCAGCAGCTTAGTTGTACAGGGGCGGGAGACCCAGTACTTC
NA,NA,TRBJ2-3,TRBV12-3/TRBV12-4,CASSLENGGTDTQYF,TGTGCCAGCAGTTTAGAGAACGGAGGCACAGATACGCAGTATTTT
few,NA,TRBJ1-5,TRBV7-2,CASSREGSHHQPQHF,TGTGCCAGCAGCCGAGAGGGGTCACACCATCAGCCCCAGCATTTT
few,TRBD1,TRBJ1-5,TRBV28,CASSSLGGVGQPQHF,TGTGCCAGCAGTTCCTTAGGGGGCGTAGGTCAGCCCCAGCATTTT
few,NA,TRBJ2-7,TRBV5-5,CASSLSVGGGGDYEQYF,TGTGCCAGCAGCTTGTCCGTTGGAGGGGGGGGGGACTACGAGCAGTACTTC
many,TRBD1,TRBJ2-1,TRBV20-1,CSARAQGSSYNEQFF,TGCAGTGCTAGAGCACAGGGGTCTTCCTACAATGAGCAGTTCTTC
many,NA,TRBJ2-3,TRBV29-1,CSVGEVTQYF,TGCAGCGTTGGAGAGGTTACGCAGTATTTT
NA,TRBD1,TRBJ2-6,TRBV7-2,CASSSYRGGGANVLTF,TGTGCCAGCAGCTCGTACAGGGGCGGTGGGGCCAACGTCCTGACTTTC
few,TRBD1,TRBJ2-5,TRBV20-1,CSAERTGKETQYF,TGCAGTGCTGAGAGGACAGGGAAAGAGACCCAGTACTTC
few,NA,TRBJ2-6,TRBV10-3,CAACGEPGANVLTF,TGTGCCGCCTGCGGGGAACCTGGGGCCAACGTCCTGACTTTC
NA,NA,TRBJ2-1,TRBV5-1,CASSLAWTAGSYNEQFF,TGCGCCAGCAGCTTGGCATGGACGGCGGGCTCCTACAATGAGCAGTTCTTC
NA,TRBD1,TRBJ2-2,TRBV28,CASETGGQVGELFF,TGTGCCAGCGAGACAGGGGGGCAGGTCGGGGAGCTGTTTTTT
NA,TRBD1,TRBJ2-5,TRBV7-2,CASSSGTVLQETQYF,TGTGCCAGCAGCTCCGGGACAGTGCTCCAAGAGACCCAGTACTTC
NA,NA,TRBJ2-1,TRBV12-3/TRBV12-4,CASSLGAQWQFF,TGTGCCAGCAGTTTAGGGGCCCAATGGCAGTTCTTC